This T cell receptor (beta chain) was identified in a study of T cell responses to AZD1222 COVID-19 vaccine. Points from the study as a whole: In a largely white British group with more females than males, clonal diversity was possibly underestimated. The study identified only six AZD1222 recipients as seropositive at baseline. An increase in Spike-specific TCR breadth and depth was observed after two AZD1222 doses.

Remarks on this clone: Antigen unknown.

V was cut by 3 bases and J by 13 bases, with 15 bases left in between. This CDR3 has 12 amino acids. Germline assignment: CDR1 SGHDN and CDR2 FVKESK. Assay: immunoSEQ multiplex PCR; the TCRdb copy retains only in-frame clones and omits some. Counted here are approximately 190,000 clones, roughly 92% occurring once; the ten biggest clones make up 1% to 1.5%. The chain employs TRBV14 and TRBJ1-2; D remains unclear. This receptor was obtained from an adult in good health. This sample comprised peripheral blood, obtained on day 0 of AZD1222 vaccination. The CDR3 nucleotides are TGTGCCAGCAGCCAGTCCTATGGATCCGGCACCTTC. It is translated as CASSQSYGSGTF. Based on the CDR3 plus reference TRBV14 and TRBJ1-2, the full variable domain is EAGVTQFPSHSVIEKGQTVTLRCDPISGHDNLYWYRRVMGKEIKFLLHFVKESKQDESGMPNNRFLAERTGGTYSTLKVQPAELEDSGVYFCASSQSYGSGTFGSGTRLTVV.